This T cell receptor (beta chain) was profiled in a study of blood T cell repertoires in COVID-19. On the study more broadly: The study drew acute and convalescent COVID-19 samples from the United States, Italy and Spain.

Unmatched junction bases numbered 12, after V lost 5 bases and J lost 4 bases. The length of the CDR3 is 17 residues. CDR1 and CDR2 from the germline V gene are SGHAT and FQNNGV. Produced via immunoSEQ multiplex PCR; TCRdb's table is partial and in-frame only. The sample holds some 220,000 clones, roughly 85% seen once. Sequenced: peripheral blood. The TCR originated in a man aged 50-59 years with COVID-19, enrolled during active disease. The chain carries TRBV11-2 and TRBJ2-5, with TRBD2 identical over 11 bases. The CDR3 nucleotides are TGTGCCAGCAGCCTCGACATAGCGGGGGGGCCCACAGAGACCCAGTACTTC. Protein sequence: CASSLDIAGGPTETQYF.